What follows is one T cell receptor beta chain and its context. Its antigen is undetermined. The sample is drawn from a study of cytomegalovirus exposure and HLA in healthy donors. Overall study findings and caveats: Later analysis showed most CMV-associated TCR beta chains appearing HLA-restricted. According to an earlier analysis, most TCR beta V segments yielded productive rearrangements about 90% or about 30% of the time.

PCR was performed using 60 Vbeta and 13 Jbeta primers. Some clones are missing from TCRdb's copy, which holds only in-frame ones; the method was immunoSEQ multiplex PCR. The sample comprises a few hundred thousand clones, more than 55% of which are singletons, and roughly 2.4% rests with the top ten. When sampled, the donors appeared nominally healthy, though they likely had unrecorded immune exposures. The specimen was PBMCs. This sequence was found in a female donor in good health and CMV-seronegative.

The CDR3 DNA is TGTGCCAGCAGCCTAAACGGGAGGCTTAATGAAAAACTGTTTTTT. Its protein product is CASSLNGRLNEKLFF. V is TRBV6-1 and J is TRBJ1-4; no clear D gene. Trimming took 6 bases from V and 4 from J, leaving 15 bases between them. The CDR3 runs 15 residues. Germline CDR1 MNHNS, CDR2 SASEGT.